What follows are 11 T cell receptor beta chains derived from one specimen sequenced in a study of neurological immune-mediated disorders. TCRdb processed the 5' RACE reads anew with MiXCR; each CDR3 protein has one entry. The sample lists 49,000 or so distinct CDR3 sequences; around 4.5% were seen once. Material: PBMCs. All receptors derive from a woman in her sixties or seventies with multiple sclerosis.

The rearrangement links TRBV2 to TRBJ2-1; D gene uncertain. The ends were cut back, 4 bases at V and 0 bases at J, with 7 bases in the middle. CDR3 size: 14 residues. Germline V gives CDR1 SNHLY, CDR2 FYNNEI. In nucleotides, the CDR3 is TGTGCCAGCAGTGCACTAAGCTCCTACAATGAGCAGTTCTTC. Translation: CASSALSSYNEQFF.

This clonotype has at least ten counts. V gene TRBV3-1 combines with J gene TRBJ2-2; 13 bases agree with TRBD2. The CDR3 totals 17 residues. The germline CDR1 and CDR2 sequences are LGHDT and YNNKEL (reference sequence). Losses at the gene ends were 4 bases for V and 6 bases for J; bases not matched to a gene: 8. Here the CDR3 reads CASSPSRTSGGPGELFF. The CDR3 DNA is TGTGCCAGCAGCCCCAGCAGGACTAGCGGGGGACCCGGGGAGCTGTTTTTT.

At least ten counts were recorded for this clonotype. The chain couples TRBV29-1 to TRBJ1-1; 7 bases are shared with TRBD1. CDR3 length equals 13 residues. From germline, CDR1 is SQVTM and CDR2 ANQGSEA. V was clipped by 3 bases and J by 5 bases; unmatched bases: 6. DNA of the CDR3: TGCAGCGTTGAGAAGGGGGCGAATACTGAAGCTTTCTTT. This translates into CSVEKGANTEAFF.

This clonotype has at least ten counts. The rearrangement uses TRBV5-1 and TRBJ1-4; TRBD1 is a possible D gene (6 bases). Trimming removed 4 bases at V and 7 bases at J, with 17 bases between. The CDR3 spans 15 residues. The germline gives CDR1 SGHRS, CDR2 YFSETQ. The CDR3 region has the DNA TGCGCCAGCAGCATCGAGGGGGGCGGTGGTGAAAAACTGTTTTTT. It specifies CASSIEGGGGEKLFF.

This clonotype was seen ten or more times. The chain uses TRBV9 and TRBJ2-5, with 11 bases aligning to TRBD2. Trimming at V came to 0 bases and at J to 4 bases, leaving 2 bases not matched to a gene. CDR1 is SGDLS and CDR2 is YYNGEE in the germline V gene. This CDR3 has 15 amino acids. Here the CDR3 reads CASSVGLAGGETQYF. The CDR3 bases are TGTGCCAGCAGCGTAGGGCTAGCGGGGGGAGAGACCCAGTACTTC.

This clonotype was picked up a small number of times. This chain uses TRBV7-2 with TRBJ1-2; D uncertain. V dropped 5 bases and J dropped 8 bases, with 15 bases sitting between them. CDR1 and CDR2 from the germline V gene are SGHTA and FQGNSA. The CDR3 covers 13 residues. The CDR3 DNA is TGTGCCAGCAGCCTCCCGCGGGGTTACGGCTACACCTTC. Translated: CASSLPRGYGYTF. Combining the CDR3 with reference TRBV7-2 and TRBJ1-2 gives the whole variable domain GAGVSQSPSNKVTEKGKDVELRCDPISGHTALYWYRQSLGQGLEFLIYFQGNSAPDKSGLPSDRFSAERTGGSVSTLTIQRTQQEDSAVYLCASSLPRGYGYTFGSGTRLTVV.

The chain couples TRBV20-1 to TRBJ1-5; D is undetermined. The V end was cut by 4 bases, the J end by 7 bases, with 14 bases between. Germline assignment: CDR1 DFQATT and CDR2 SNEGSKA (reference sequence). The CDR3 has 13 residues. This CDR3 is CSAMLTGRQPQHF. The CDR3 region has the DNA TGCAGTGCTATGTTGACCGGACGGCAGCCCCAGCATTTT.

The chain uses TRBV4-2 and TRBJ2-3; D call uncertain. V lost 0 bases and J lost 5, with 3 bases in between. The germline gives CDR1 LGHNA, CDR2 YNFKEQ. This CDR3 region has 12 residues. CDR3 in amino acids: CASSQELDTQYF. DNA for the CDR3: TGTGCCAGCAGCCAAGAGCTAGATACGCAGTATTTT.

This chain links TRBV7-6 with TRBJ2-3; possible D gene TRBD1, 5 bases. The CDR3 runs 16 residues. V was pared by 5 bases and J by 3 bases, with 18 bases between. Germline values: CDR1 SGHVS, CDR2 FNYEAQ. CDR3 bases: TGTGCCAGCAGCGCCGCTGCTCCAGGGTGGACAGATACGCAGTATTTT. It codes for CASSAAAPGWTDTQYF.

This chain connects TRBV3-1 to TRBJ1-6, with unresolved D. The CDR3 runs to 14 residues. Trimming shortened V by 2 bases and J by 8 bases, and 10 bases separated the two germline ends. The germline gives CDR1 LGHDT, CDR2 YNNKEL (reference sequence). The chain's CDR3 is CASSQNREDSPLHF. CDR3 DNA sequence: TGTGCCAGCAGCCAAAACAGAGAGGATTCACCCCTCCACTTT.

This clonotype was observed at least ten times. The chain is built from TRBV12-3 or TRBV12-4 and TRBJ2-5, with no clear D. Deletions cut 3 bases from V and 5 bases from J, with 10 bases between. The CDR3 is made up of 13 amino acids. The CDR3 nucleotides read TGTGCCAGCAGTTTGGCGGAAATGGAGACCCAGTACTTC. Its protein is CASSLAEMETQYF.